The 17 T cell receptor beta chains presented below share a single source sample, sequenced in a study of shared clonotypes between healthy human individuals. TCRdb's table, derived via immunoSEQ multiplex PCR, lists solely in-frame clones and lacks some. The table includes 1,500,000 or so clones, 95% to 97% detected once. Sequencing was performed on naive CD4+ T cells sorted from blood. Subset described: CD45RA+ positively selected. The receptor set was obtained from a young man in good health.

V is TRBV20-1 and J is TRBJ2-1, with D uncertain. The CDR3 extends over 11 amino acids. V lost 8 bases and J 3 bases, leaving 8 bases between the germline ends. CDR1 DFQATT and CDR2 SNEGSKA come from the germline V gene (reference sequence). The CDR3 nucleotides are TGCAGTAGGTTAATCTACAATGAGCAGTTCTTC. Its protein is CSRLIYNEQFF.

The rearrangement joins TRBV28 to TRBJ2-5; D perhaps matches TRBD1 (6 bases). V lost 7 bases to trimming and J lost 1 base, with 13 bases between them. This CDR3 comprises 14 residues. CDR1 is MDHEN and CDR2 is SYDVKM in the germline V gene. CDR3 in amino acids: CASTLRGFQETQYF. The CDR3 nucleotides are TGTGCCAGCACTCTCAGGGGATTCCAAGAGACCCAGTACTTC.

The V and J genes are TRBV6-6 and TRBJ2-5, with TRBD1 matching over 7 bases. This CDR3 comprises 16 residues. J gave up 2 bases and V 2 bases, and 8 bases lay outside the gene matches. Per the germline V gene, CDR1 is MNHNY and CDR2 is SVGAGI (reference sequence). The DNA for the CDR3 is TGTGCCAGCAGTTACCTGACAGGGCCCTTACAAGAGACCCAGTACTTC. It specifies CASSYLTGPLQETQYF.

In regard to this clone: Other DNA variants within this sample encode the same CDR3. This sequence joins TRBV14 and TRBJ2-2, with D unclear. Trimming removed 3 bases at V and 4 bases at J, with 3 bases between. The CDR3 is made up of 12 amino acids. The germline gives CDR1 SGHDN, CDR2 FVKESK. The CDR3 sequence is CASSQGTGELFF. In nucleotides, the CDR3 is TGTGCCAGCAGCCAGGGCACCGGGGAGCTGTTTTTT. The variable domain in full, completed from reference TRBV14 and TRBJ2-2, reads EAGVTQFPSHSVIEKGQTVTLRCDPISGHDNLYWYRRVMGKEIKFLLHFVKESKQDESGMPNNRFLAERTGGTYSTLKVQPAELEDSGVYFCASSQGTGELFFGEGSRLTVL.

The rearrangement joins TRBV5-1 to TRBJ2-5, with unresolved D. The V and J ends lost 0 bases and 5 bases respectively, with 11 bases between them. Germline CDR1 reads SGHRS; CDR2 reads YFSETQ. This CDR3 is built from 14 residues. CDR3 sequence: CASSLVGYGETQYF. DNA of the CDR3: TGCGCCAGCAGCTTGGTGGGGTATGGGGAGACCCAGTACTTC.

The rearrangement links TRBV9 to TRBJ2-5; D gene unclear. V lost 0 bases and J 7 bases, leaving 13 bases between the germline ends. The CDR3 covers 14 residues. From germline, CDR1 is SGDLS and CDR2 YYNGEE. CDR3 in DNA: TGTGCCAGCAGCGTAGGGGGTCTCCCGGGGACCCAGTACTTC. Translated, it gives CASSVGGLPGTQYF. The variable domain in full, completed from reference TRBV9 and TRBJ2-5, reads DSGVTQTPKHLITATGQRVTLRCSPRSGDLSVYWYQQSLDQGLQFLIQYYNGEERAKGNILERFSAQQFPDLHSELNLSSLELGDSALYFCASSVGGLPGTQYFGPGTRLLVL.

The chain carries TRBV27 and TRBJ2-7, with TRBD2 matching 7 bases. The V gene's germline CDR1 is MNHEY and CDR2 SMNVEV (reference sequence). The trim removed 7 bases at V and 0 bases at J, leaving 9 bases unmatched. This CDR3 has 15 residues. DNA for the CDR3: TGTGCCAGCAACCCTAGCGGAACTAGCTCCTACGAGCAGTACTTC. This gives the protein CASNPSGTSSYEQYF.

V and J are TRBV5-4 and TRBJ1-4; tentative D call: TRBD1 (5 bases). V was clipped by 1 base and J by 7 bases, with 8 bases between them. The CDR3 spans 13 residues. Germline CDR1 is SGHNT and CDR2 is YYREEE (reference sequence). For the CDR3, the DNA is TGTGCCAGCAGCTTGCCAGGGAGTGAAAAACTGTTTTTT. Its protein is CASSLPGSEKLFF.

The chain uses TRBV9 and TRBJ1-2, with 10 bases lining up with TRBD1. The CDR3 covers 14 residues. Germline V lookup: CDR1 SGDLS, CDR2 YYNGEE. V was clipped by 4 bases and J by 6 bases; unmatched bases: 6. The CDR3 region has the DNA TGTGCCAGCAGCATCCGGACAGGGGGGGATGGCTACACCTTC. Protein: CASSIRTGGDGYTF. Full variable domain (remainder filled in from reference TRBV9 and TRBJ1-2): DSGVTQTPKHLITATGQRVTLRCSPRSGDLSVYWYQQSLDQGLQFLIQYYNGEERAKGNILERFSAQQFPDLHSELNLSSLELGDSALYFCASSIRTGGDGYTFGSGTRLTVV.

This rearrangement joins TRBV5-4 to TRBJ2-3, with 11 bases aligning to TRBD2. This CDR3 contains 16 residues. CDR1 is SGHNT, CDR2 YYREEE, per germline (reference sequence). Germline trimming cut 4 bases from V and 2 bases from J; bases unmatched to any gene: 6. CDR3 in amino acids: CASSRGLAEATDTQYF. CDR3 coding DNA: TGTGCCAGCAGCCGGGGACTAGCGGAAGCCACAGATACGCAGTATTTT.

The chain couples TRBV18 to TRBJ2-1; no reliable D call. CDR3 length: 14 amino acids. The germline gives CDR1 KGHSH, CDR2 LQKENI. V lost 4 bases to trimming and J lost 9 bases, with 16 bases between them. This chain's CDR3 is CASSLAPGVGEQFF. The CDR3 coding sequence is TGTGCCAGCTCACTTGCCCCTGGGGTTGGTGAGCAGTTCTTC.

The rearrangement uses TRBV5-6 and TRBJ2-1; TRBD2 is a possible D gene (7 bases). CDR1 is SGHDT, CDR2 YYEEEE, per germline. The CDR3 is made up of 10 amino acids. V lost 5 bases and J 14 bases, leaving 11 bases between the germline ends. This CDR3 reads CASSWGGKFF. The CDR3 nucleotides read TGTGCCAGCAGTTGGGGGGGCAAGTTCTTC.

This chain joins TRBV7-2 and TRBJ2-1, with 11 positions matching TRBD2. J was trimmed by 8 bases and V by 6 bases; bases with no gene match: 12. Germline CDR1 SGHTA, CDR2 FQGNSA. This CDR3 spans 16 amino acids. The CDR3 region is CASRLPGSGRADEQFF. The CDR3 coding sequence is TGTGCCAGCAGACTCCCCGGTAGCGGGAGGGCGGATGAGCAGTTCTTC.

This clone was counted a single time. The J gene is TRBJ1-5, the V gene TRBV28; a possible D gene is TRBD1 (5 bases). The CDR3 consists of 13 residues. The V end was cut by 5 bases, the J end by 7 bases, with 12 bases between. CDR1 and CDR2 (germline): MDHEN, SYDVKM. CDR3 loop: CASSGGLEQPQHF. CDR3 nucleotide sequence: TGTGCCAGCAGTGGGGGACTAGAACAGCCCCAGCATTTT.

This chain uses TRBV5-4 with TRBJ1-1, with unresolved D. Trimming removed 5 bases from V and 2 bases from J, with 10 bases in between. CDR1 and CDR2 from the germline V gene are SGHNT and YYREEE (reference sequence). The CDR3 has 13 residues. The CDR3 here is CASRPDSNTEAFF. Here the CDR3 DNA reads TGTGCCAGCAGACCGGACTCCAACACTGAAGCTTTCTTT. The full variable domain, with the rest looked up from reference TRBV5-4 and TRBJ1-1, is ETGVTQSPTHLIKTRGQQVTLRCSSQSGHNTVSWYQQALGQGPQFIFQYYREEENGRGNFPPRFSGLQFPNYSSELNVNALELDDSALYLCASRPDSNTEAFFGQGTRLTVV.

The chain joins TRBV18 to TRBJ1-1, with D perhaps matching TRBD1 (5 bases). The germline V and J ends were trimmed by 6 bases and 8 bases, with 19 bases remaining between them. The CDR3 covers 14 residues. The germline gives CDR1 KGHSH, CDR2 LQKENI. The chain's CDR3 is CASSKTATEGEAFF. The CDR3 DNA reads TGTGCCAGCTCCAAGACAGCAACTGAAGGGGAAGCTTTCTTT.

As concerns this clone: This sample includes further DNA sequences coding for the same CDR3. This chain links TRBV9 with TRBJ2-3, with TRBD2 matching over 8 bases. V was clipped by 4 bases and J by 3 bases; unmatched bases: 10. The germline V gene has CDR1 SGDLS and CDR2 YYNGEE. This CDR3 comprises 16 residues. The CDR3 DNA is TGTGCCAGCAGCCCTCGGCTAGCGGGTGGTACAGATACGCAGTATTTT. It yields the protein CASSPRLAGGTDTQYF.